The next 22 T cell receptor beta chains were all read from a single sample in a study of T-cell memory formation after mild COVID-19. Via MiXCR, TCRdb re-called the 5' RACE reads, giving one row per CDR3 protein. Here the sample spans 250,000 to 300,000 distinct CDR3 sequences, under 8.5% being singletons. Specimen: PBMCs or a T cell subset sorted from them (not recorded which). The receptor source for this set is a man in his late teens or twenties who had mild COVID-19 (a few samples of this study predate the infection). Cell type and time point are not known.

This clonotype showed up just a few times. The chain links TRBV7-2 to TRBJ2-1; 9 bases are shared with TRBD2. The V gene end was trimmed by 1 base and the J gene end by 7 bases; junction bases not matched to a gene: 5. Germline V gene sequence: CDR1 SGHTA, CDR2 FQGNSA. The length of the CDR3 is 15 residues. In DNA, the CDR3 is TGTGCCAGCAGCTTAGATCTAGCGGGGAAGAATGAGCAGTTCTTC. Protein: CASSLDLAGKNEQFF.

This clonotype was counted at least ten times. V is TRBV5-1 and J is TRBJ2-5; D gene ambiguous. Trimming left V 0 bases short and J 3 bases short, with 12 bases between. From germline, CDR1 is SGHRS and CDR2 YFSETQ. This CDR3 contains 15 residues. The CDR3 loop is CASSLDPQTKETQYF. The CDR3, as DNA: TGCGCCAGCAGCTTGGACCCACAAACCAAAGAGACCCAGTACTTC.

J is TRBJ1-4 and V is TRBV7-2, with D perhaps TRBD1 (6 bases). The CDR3 contains 14 residues. The V gene lost 6 bases and the J gene lost 5 bases, with 13 bases spanning the gap. Per germline, CDR1 SGHTA and CDR2 FQGNSA. Here the CDR3 reads CASSPDSRNEKLFF. The CDR3 DNA reads as TGTGCCAGCAGTCCGGACAGCCGGAATGAAAAACTGTTTTTT.

The chain joins TRBV7-3 to TRBJ2-5; D is unclear. The V end was cut by 0 bases, the J end by 5 bases, with 10 bases between. Looked up from germline, CDR1 is SGHTA and CDR2 is FQGTGA. This CDR3 is 14 amino acids long. Here the CDR3 DNA reads TGTGCCAGCAGCTTAACGGGAAACGGGGAGACCCAGTACTTC. Residues: CASSLTGNGETQYF.

This clonotype was seen at least ten times. The chain employs TRBV5-6 and TRBJ2-3; D call uncertain. The V and J ends lost 2 bases and 5 bases respectively, with 24 bases between them. The CDR3 consists of 18 residues. CDR1 is SGHDT, CDR2 YYEEEE, per germline. The CDR3 sequence is CASSFTFVGPTVGDTQYF. DNA for the CDR3: TGTGCCAGCAGCTTTACGTTCGTAGGGCCAACGGTGGGAGATACGCAGTATTTT. The variable domain in full, completed from reference TRBV5-6 and TRBJ2-3, reads DAGVTQSPTHLIKTRGQQVTLRCSPKSGHDTVSWYQQALGQGPQFIFQYYEEEERQRGNFPDRFSGHQFPNYSSELNVNALLLGDSALYLCASSFTFVGPTVGDTQYFGPGTRLTVL.

J is TRBJ1-1 and V is TRBV7-9, with 7 bases fitting TRBD1. The CDR3 runs 12 residues. CDR1 and CDR2 from the germline V gene are SEHNR and FQNEAQ (reference sequence). J was trimmed by 8 bases and V by 4 bases; bases with no gene match: 4. CDR3 amino acids: CASSSGQAEAFF. CDR3 coding DNA: TGTGCCAGCAGCTCCGGACAGGCGGAAGCTTTCTTT.

The CDR3 DNA follows: TGCGCCAGCAGCTTGACAGGGGTCAACGAGCAGTACTTC. Its protein product is CASSLTGVNEQYF. The chain joins TRBV5-1 to TRBJ2-7; 7 bases match TRBD1. In germline, CDR1 is SGHRS, CDR2 YFSETQ. The CDR3 has 13 amino acids. Trimming cost V 1 base and J 5 bases; bases outside gene matches: 3.

In its sample, this clonotype was seen a few times. The V gene is TRBV3-1, the J gene TRBJ1-4, with D hard to call. The CDR3 spans 15 residues. Trimming stripped 1 base from V and 5 bases from J, with 11 bases between. The germline gives CDR1 LGHDT, CDR2 YNNKEL (reference sequence). This CDR3 is CASSQVARKNEKLFF. The CDR3 DNA follows: TGTGCCAGCAGCCAAGTTGCCAGGAAAAATGAAAAACTGTTTTTT.

This clonotype was picked up a small number of times. The chain links TRBV5-1 to TRBJ1-2; 7 nucleotides agree with TRBD1. This CDR3 region has 14 residues. In germline, CDR1 is SGHRS, CDR2 YFSETQ. V shed 6 bases, J shed 7 bases, and the junction held 12 bases outside the gene matches. The CDR3 DNA is TGCGCCAGCACATCTAACAGGGGCGGAGGTGGCTACACCTTC. The encoded protein is CASTSNRGGGGYTF.

The chain has TRBV12-3 or TRBV12-4 and TRBJ2-5; TRBD2 agrees at 14 bases. CDR3 length equals 15 residues. J lost 7 bases, V lost 5 bases, and 6 bases had no gene match. CDR3 sequence reads: CASSQGLAGAGTQYF. As DNA, the CDR3 is TGTGCCAGCAGTCAGGGACTAGCGGGGGCGGGGACCCAGTACTTC.

The chain joins TRBV2 to TRBJ1-6; a weak D match, TRBD1 (6 bases). Germline loops: CDR1 SNHLY, CDR2 FYNNEI. The CDR3 has 13 residues. Trimming took 8 bases from V and 9 from J, leaving 14 bases between them. CDR3 amino acids: CASVSEGGSPLHF. The CDR3 bases are TGTGCCAGCGTCTCGGAGGGGGGTTCACCCCTCCACTTT.

This clonotype has a count of ten or more. V and J are TRBV4-1 and TRBJ1-5; perhaps TRBD1 as D (6 bases). Per germline, CDR1 MGHRA and CDR2 YSYEKL. Trimming took 1 base from V and 7 from J, leaving 11 bases between them. CDR3 length: 14 amino acids. CDR3 amino acids: CASSQVGGRQPQHF. The CDR3 DNA reads TGCGCCAGCAGCCAAGTGGGGGGGCGGCAGCCCCAGCATTTT.

The CDR3 bases are TGTGCCAGTGGGACAGGGGCAACTAATGAAAAACTGTTTTTT. It codes for CASGTGATNEKLFF. V and J are TRBV6-1 and TRBJ1-4, with 10 nucleotides matching TRBD1. Unmatched junction bases numbered 1, after V lost 9 bases and J lost 0 bases. There are 14 residues in the CDR3. Germline-derived CDR1 and CDR2 are MNHNS and SASEGT.

The rearrangement uses TRBV5-6 and TRBJ1-2; 7 positions match TRBD1. Trimming cost V 7 bases and J 10 bases; bases outside gene matches: 7. In germline, CDR1 is SGHDT, CDR2 YYEEEE. The CDR3 is 11 amino acids. DNA of the CDR3: TGTGCCAGCGGCCCCGGGACAGCCTACACCTTC. The encoded protein is CASGPGTAYTF.

This clonotype was detected a few times. V gene TRBV12-3 or TRBV12-4 combines with J gene TRBJ1-5, with D hard to call. Deletions cut 7 bases from V and 3 bases from J, with 13 bases between. The CDR3 consists of 14 residues. CDR3 DNA sequence: TGTGCCAGCACCCTCCGGCGGTCCAATCAGCCCCAGCATTTT. Encoded protein: CASTLRRSNQPQHF.

The chain combines TRBV7-9 with TRBJ2-7; 7 positions agree with TRBD1. Germline V lookup: CDR1 SEHNR, CDR2 FQNEAQ (reference sequence). V lost 1 base to trimming and J lost 9 bases; unmatched junction nucleotides: 6. The CDR3 is 13 residues long. CDR3 in amino acids: CASSLGQGGGQYV. The CDR3 coding sequence is TGTGCCAGCAGCTTAGGACAGGGTGGCGGGCAGTACGTC.

The J gene is TRBJ2-1, the V gene TRBV24-1; 15 bases map to TRBD2. The junction had 6 bases not matched to a gene; V was cut back by 4 bases and J by 9 bases. The germline V gene encodes CDR1 KGHDR and CDR2 SFDVKD. This CDR3 is built from 16 residues. CDR3 bases: TGTGCCACCAGTGACGGACTAGCGGGGGGGCCGGTTGAGCAGTTCTTC. It is translated as CATSDGLAGGPVEQFF.

This clonotype was observed a handful of times. The genes are TRBV18 and TRBJ2-3; D unresolved. The CDR3 has 12 amino acids. CDR1 and CDR2 from the germline V gene are KGHSH and LQKENI. The V and J ends lost 5 bases and 2 bases respectively, with 5 bases between them. In nucleotides, the CDR3 is TGTGCCAGCTCAGCCGACACAGATACGCAGTATTTT. Translated, it gives CASSADTDTQYF. Looking up the rest from reference TRBV18 and TRBJ2-3 gives the full variable domain: NAGVMQNPRHLVRRRGQEARLRCSPMKGHSHVYWYRQLPEEGLKFMVYLQKENIIDESGMPKERFSAEFPKEGPSILRIQQVVRGDSAAYFCASSADTDTQYFGPGTRLTVL.

This chain uses TRBV12-2 with TRBJ1-2; the D call TRBD1 from the table was never checked on the DNA. TRBV12-2 has pseudogene status. CDR3 length: 15 residues. The DNA of the CDR3 is TGTGTCATGAAGTGGGACAGGAGCGCTAACTATGGCTACACCTTC. As protein: CVMKWDRSANYGYTF.

There are a few counts of this clonotype. V usage is TRBV6-2 or TRBV6-3 and J usage is TRBJ2-7; tentative D call: TRBD1 (6 bases). The CDR3 extends over 13 amino acids. Deletions cut 0 bases from V and 11 bases from J, with 14 bases between. The V gene's germline CDR1 is MNHEY and CDR2 SVGEGT. The CDR3 region has the DNA TGTGCCAGCAGTTACTCTTCAGGGGCCCAGAAGTACGTC. Translated, it gives CASSYSSGAQKYV.

This clonotype has a count of ten or more. This rearrangement joins TRBV12-3 or TRBV12-4 to TRBJ2-1; D may be TRBD2 (7 bases). This CDR3 has 13 residues. V was cut by 3 bases and J by 9 bases, with 12 bases left in between. The CDR3 sequence is CASSFGGRGEQFF. The CDR3 nucleotides are TGTGCCAGCAGTTTCGGGGGGCGAGGTGAGCAGTTCTTC.

The chain's CDR3 is CASSWTFRDRAEAFF. Written as DNA, the CDR3 is TGTGCCAGCAGCTGGACTTTCCGGGACAGGGCTGAAGCTTTCTTT. V and J are TRBV7-2 and TRBJ1-1; TRBD1 aligns across 9 bases. Germline lookup yields CDR1 SGHTA and CDR2 FQGNSA. The CDR3 totals 15 residues. Trimming at V came to 4 bases and at J to 6 bases, leaving 9 bases not matched to a gene.